What follows are 25 T cell receptor beta chains derived from one specimen sequenced in a study of blood T cell repertoires in COVID-19. Sequencing used immunoSEQ multiplex PCR; TCRdb keeps in-frame clones, though not all of them. This table holds about 100,000 clones, approximately 91% found once. The sequenced sample was peripheral blood. These receptors were obtained from a man aged 45-65 years with active COVID-19.

This chain uses TRBV6-5 with TRBJ1-6; D unresolved. CDR3 length: 15 amino acids. Germline V CDR1 and CDR2: MNHEY, SVGAGI. Trimming removed 6 bases at V and 8 bases at J, with 17 bases between. CDR3 DNA sequence: TGTGCCAGCAGGCAACTAGGTGGGGATCATTCACCCCTCCACTTT. Translating it yields CASRQLGGDHSPLHF.

As concerns this clone: Other DNA sequences of this sample code for an identical CDR3. V usage is TRBV5-1 and J usage is TRBJ2-5; D not certain. The CDR3 has 12 residues. Deletions cut 0 bases from V and 3 bases from J, with 3 bases between. CDR1 is SGHRS, CDR2 YFSETQ, per germline. The CDR3 here is CASSLAKETQYF. The CDR3 DNA reads as TGCGCCAGCAGCTTGGCCAAAGAGACCCAGTACTTC.

The gene calls are TRBV5-6 and TRBJ2-5; possible D gene TRBD2, 6 bases. The CDR3 loop spans 17 amino acids. The germline gives CDR1 SGHDT, CDR2 YYEEEE. The V end lost 6 bases, the J end lost 1 base, and 22 bases lay between the germline ends. The CDR3 here is CASNPIGTVEGQETQYF. Here the CDR3 DNA reads TGTGCCAGCAATCCGATAGGGACGGTGGAGGGCCAAGAGACCCAGTACTTC.

The chain joins TRBV9 to TRBJ2-3; 11 bases map to TRBD2. The CDR3 totals 17 residues. Germline V lookup: CDR1 SGDLS, CDR2 YYNGEE. J was trimmed by 2 bases and V by 0 bases; bases with no gene match: 5. The CDR3 DNA is TGTGCCAGCAGCGTAGCTAGCGGGAGGACCCACACAGATACGCAGTATTTT. Residues: CASSVASGRTHTDTQYF.

A word on this clone: This specimen includes other DNA sequences encoding the same CDR3. The CDR3 here is CASSPGQGANTEAFF. The CDR3 region has the DNA TGTGCCAGCTCACCGGGGCAGGGGGCGAACACTGAAGCTTTCTTT. The genes are TRBV18 and TRBJ1-1; TRBD1 matches 8 bases. Trimming cost V 3 bases and J 1 base; bases outside gene matches: 4. Germline V gene data show CDR1 as KGHSH and CDR2 as LQKENI. The CDR3 totals 15 residues.

This clone turned up a few times. The chain employs TRBV7-9 and TRBJ2-7, with 8 bases fitting TRBD1. Germline loops: CDR1 SEHNR, CDR2 FQNEAQ (reference sequence). The CDR3 is 17 residues long. V shed 5 bases and J 2 bases; nucleotides not matched to a gene: 14. DNA of the CDR3: TGTGCCAGCAGCAAAAAAAGACAGGGGATTACTCCCTACGAGCAGTACGTC. This translates into CASSKKRQGITPYEQYV.

The rearrangement links TRBV9 to TRBJ2-1, with 9 bases identical to TRBD2. V lost 1 base and J lost 8; bases outside the gene matches: 16. Germline V lookup: CDR1 SGDLS, CDR2 YYNGEE. The CDR3 has 18 amino acids. The CDR3 is CASSVSPPGGSGSDEQFF. As DNA, the CDR3 is TGTGCCAGCAGCGTAAGTCCCCCCGGGGGTAGCGGGAGTGATGAGCAGTTCTTC.

V and J are TRBV19 and TRBJ1-1, with D perhaps TRBD1 (5 bases). Trimming took 5 bases from V and 0 from J, leaving 10 bases between them. CDR1 LNHDA and CDR2 SQIVND come from the germline V gene (reference sequence). The CDR3 consists of 14 residues. The CDR3 region has the DNA TGTGCCAGTAGTCGGCAGGGCCTGAACACTGAAGCTTTCTTT. It specifies CASSRQGLNTEAFF.

This clone was seen just once. V and J are TRBV5-1 and TRBJ2-2, with TRBD1 identical over 10 bases. Trimming cost V 0 bases and J 4 bases; bases outside gene matches: 3. This CDR3 spans 16 amino acids. CDR1 is SGHRS and CDR2 is YFSETQ in the germline V gene. CDR3 amino acids: CASSLERTGGTGELFF. For the CDR3, the DNA is TGCGCCAGCAGCTTGGAAAGGACAGGGGGCACCGGGGAGCTGTTTTTT.

This clone has just one count. The chain couples TRBV21-1 to TRBJ2-7; TRBD2 reflects the table's D call only, with no check against the DNA. TRBV21-1 is recorded as a pseudogene. CDR3 size: 9 residues. The CDR3 reads CAGTGVQYV. The CDR3 bases are TGTGCCGGGACGGGGGTGCAGTACGTC.

This chain connects TRBV24-1 to TRBJ2-2; 7 bases fit TRBD1. The CDR3 contains 16 residues. CDR1 KGHDR and CDR2 SFDVKD come from the germline V gene. Trimming removed 4 bases from V and 1 base from J; junction bases left unmatched: 5. This CDR3 is CATSDPDRLNTGELFF. In DNA form, the CDR3 reads TGTGCCACCAGTGACCCGGACAGGCTGAACACCGGGGAGCTGTTTTTT.

This chain connects TRBV3-1 (or the pseudogene TRBV3-2) to TRBJ1-1; TRBD1 is a possible D gene (5 bases). V lost 0 bases and J lost 10, with 12 bases in between. The germline CDR1 and CDR2 sequences are LGHDT and YNNKEL (reference sequence). The CDR3 extends over 13 amino acids. The CDR3 here is CASSQEVRGAAFF. The CDR3 DNA sequence: TGTGCCAGCAGCCAAGAAGTTCGCGGGGCAGCTTTCTTT.

V usage is TRBV3-1 (or the pseudogene TRBV3-2) and J usage is TRBJ1-2; tentatively, D is TRBD1 (5 bases). The germline V gene encodes CDR1 LGHDT and CDR2 YNNKEL (reference sequence). V lost 3 bases and J 8 bases, leaving 19 bases between the germline ends. The CDR3 loop spans 15 amino acids. The CDR3 spells CASSHRDSAQAGYTF. CDR3 DNA: TGTGCCAGCAGCCACCGGGACTCGGCACAAGCGGGCTACACCTTC.

The chain has TRBV7-8 and TRBJ1-1, with TRBD1 as a possible D gene (6 bases). This CDR3 comprises 11 residues. Germline CDR1 and CDR2: SGHVS and FQNEAQ. The ends were cut back, 5 bases at V and 11 bases at J, with 12 bases in the middle. The CDR3 sequence: CASSRTGNAFF. DNA of the CDR3: TGTGCCAGCAGCCGAACAGGGAACGCTTTCTTT.

This rearrangement joins TRBV5-1 to TRBJ2-3; 16 nucleotides align to TRBD2. The J segment lost 3 bases and the V segment lost 4 bases, leaving 5 bases of the junction unmatched. In germline, CDR1 is SGHRS, CDR2 YFSETQ. This CDR3 comprises 17 residues. The CDR3 region is CASSTGTSGRETDTQYF. For the CDR3, the DNA is TGCGCCAGCAGCACAGGGACTAGCGGGAGGGAAACAGATACGCAGTATTTT.

The chain is built from TRBV4-1 and TRBJ1-4; TRBD1 aligns across 7 bases. CDR3 size: 15 residues. Germline V gene sequence: CDR1 MGHRA, CDR2 YSYEKL. Trimming at V came to 4 bases and at J to 12 bases, leaving 14 bases not matched to a gene. CDR3 protein: CASSRDRDRQIQLFF. CDR3 nucleotide sequence: TGCGCCAGCAGCCGGGACAGAGACAGACAAATTCAACTGTTTTTT.

V is TRBV3-1 (or the pseudogene TRBV3-2) and J is TRBJ2-1; 7 bases agree with TRBD2. After removal of 1 base from V and 3 bases from J, the junction contained 3 bases not matched to a gene. This CDR3 has 15 residues. Germline V gene lookup returns CDR1 LGHDT and CDR2 YNNKEL (reference sequence). The CDR3 DNA is TGTGCCAGCAGCCAAGGGGCTAGCGGCTACAATGAGCAGTTCTTC. It is translated as CASSQGASGYNEQFF.

The chain joins TRBV19 to TRBJ2-2, with 7 bases matching TRBD1. Germline V CDR1 and CDR2: LNHDA, SQIVND (reference sequence). The CDR3 loop spans 17 amino acids. J was trimmed by 1 base and V by 7 bases; bases with no gene match: 12. Here the CDR3 reads CASTSGTALGNTGELFF. In DNA form, the CDR3 reads TGTGCCAGTACCTCCGGGACAGCCCTCGGGAACACCGGGGAGCTGTTTTTT.

The chain joins TRBV10-3 to TRBJ2-7, with 9 bases matching TRBD1. The germline V gene encodes CDR1 ENHRY and CDR2 SYGVKD. This CDR3 is 15 amino acids long. Losses at the gene ends were 9 bases for V and 2 bases for J; bases not matched to a gene: 11. This CDR3 reads CAIRSGGTGTYEQYF. CDR3 coding DNA: TGTGCCATTCGTTCCGGCGGGACAGGGACCTACGAGCAGTACTTC.

This clone was observed a single time. The CDR3 region has the DNA TGTGCCAGCAGTCAGACAGGGACCTCCTACAATGAGCAGTTCTTC. It translates to CASSQTGTSYNEQFF. The rearrangement links TRBV27 to TRBJ2-1, with 7 bases that match TRBD1. The CDR3 contains 15 residues. J gave up 0 bases and V 5 bases, and 4 bases lay outside the gene matches. CDR1 MNHEY and CDR2 SMNVEV come from the germline V gene (reference sequence).

The CDR3 DNA follows: TGTGCCAGCAGCTTGTCGGCCTTGACTAGCGGGTCCCCAGATACGCAGTATTTT. This sequence encodes CASSLSALTSGSPDTQYF. The rearrangement joins TRBV5-8 to TRBJ2-3; 10 bases align to TRBD2. Germline CDR1 SGHTS, CDR2 YDEGEE. The CDR3 covers 18 residues. Unmatched junction bases numbered 12, after V lost 1 base and J lost 4 bases. The whole variable domain, remainder taken from reference TRBV5-8 and TRBJ2-3, is EAGVTQSPTHLIKTRGQQATLRCSPISGHTSVYWYQQALGLGLQFLLWYDEGEERNRGNFPPRFSGRQFPNYSSELNVNALELEDSALYLCASSLSALTSGSPDTQYFGPGTRLTVL.

The chain has TRBV3-1 (or the pseudogene TRBV3-2) and TRBJ2-7; D is perhaps TRBD1 (6 bases). Deletions cut 1 base from V and 5 bases from J, with 15 bases between. Germline V lookup: CDR1 LGHDT, CDR2 YNNKEL (reference sequence). The CDR3 is made up of 15 amino acids. The CDR3 DNA is TGTGCCAGCAGCCAAGGTCAGGGGAGTCTAGACGAGCAGTACTTC. Translated: CASSQGQGSLDEQYF.

The DNA of the CDR3 is TGTGCCAGCAGCCTTGAGCCCGGGACAGCTGAAGCTTTCTTT. Protein product: CASSLEPGTAEAFF. V and J are TRBV3-1 (or the pseudogene TRBV3-2) and TRBJ1-1; 7 bases are a match to TRBD1. V shed 4 bases and J 6 bases; nucleotides not matched to a gene: 8. The CDR3 totals 14 residues. CDR1 is LGHDT and CDR2 is YNNKEL in the germline V gene (reference sequence).

The chain uses TRBV29-1 and TRBJ2-1; 7 nucleotides line up with TRBD2. Unmatched junction bases numbered 14, after V lost 7 bases and J lost 5 bases. The CDR3 is 15 amino acids. Germline V gene lookup returns CDR1 SQVTM and CDR2 ANQGSEA. CDR3 loop: CSARPGLGTDNEQFF. CDR3 in DNA: TGCAGCGCCCGACCTGGACTAGGGACGGACAATGAGCAGTTCTTC.

This clone was seen a few times. The chain links TRBV24-1 to TRBJ2-3, with D perhaps TRBD2 (6 bases). Trimming took off 6 bases at V and 2 bases at J, with 14 bases between the two ends. The CDR3 runs to 15 residues. Germline lookup yields CDR1 KGHDR and CDR2 SFDVKD. CDR3 region: CATSLGGTSTDTQYF. The CDR3 DNA reads TGTGCCACCAGTTTGGGGGGTACGTCCACAGATACGCAGTATTTT.